The entry below describes one TCR beta chain. The sample is drawn from a study of blood T cell repertoires in COVID-19. Study-level background: Acute and convalescent COVID-19 samples came from the United States, Italy and Spain. PBMCs, B-cell-depleted T cells, or T cells provided the cDNA or gDNA that made up the material.

Sequenced by immunoSEQ multiplex PCR; TCRdb stores in-frame clones only, minus some. The sample has about 80,000 clones, roughly 90% seen once. This CDR3 has 14 amino acids. V lost 2 bases and J lost 3, with 11 bases in between. Per the germline V gene, CDR1 is LGHNA and CDR2 is YSLEER. The sequenced sample consisted of peripheral blood. The chain has TRBV4-3 and TRBJ2-7; D call uncertain. The TCR comes from a man between 65 and 85 years old with active or convalescent COVID-19. This CDR3 is CASSQLPNYYEQYF. Written as DNA, the CDR3 is TGCGCCAGCAGCCAACTCCCAAACTACTACGAGCAGTACTTC.